The entry that follows covers one T cell receptor (beta chain) sequence. Its matching antigen is unknown. This sample stems from a study of cytomegalovirus exposure and HLA in healthy donors. General study results and limits: The study reported that TCR beta sequences accurately predicted HLA-A and HLA-B alleles in most subjects. V- and J-gene trimming in TCR beta was tied to a missense DCLRE1C variant by an analysis performed later. The likely explanation for a cluster of highly shared sequence variants was sequencing artifact.

PCR used 60 Vbeta primers and 13 Jbeta primers. TCRdb keeps only in-frame clones here, not all; method: immunoSEQ multiplex PCR. Reported are 150,000 or so clones; the ten largest clones contain 1.6%. Germline-derived CDR1 and CDR2 are SGHTA and FQGNSA. This CDR3 contains 16 residues. Germline trimming cut 2 bases from V and 7 bases from J; bases unmatched to any gene: 10. Sequencing was carried out using PBMCs. The clonotype originates from a woman in her forties or fifties in good health and CMV-seronegative. The chain uses TRBV7-2 and TRBJ1-5, with 8 bases matching TRBD1. The CDR3 protein is CASSLRAGQGGQPQHF. The CDR3 DNA is TGTGCCAGCAGCTTACGTGCCGGACAGGGAGGACAGCCCCAGCATTTT.